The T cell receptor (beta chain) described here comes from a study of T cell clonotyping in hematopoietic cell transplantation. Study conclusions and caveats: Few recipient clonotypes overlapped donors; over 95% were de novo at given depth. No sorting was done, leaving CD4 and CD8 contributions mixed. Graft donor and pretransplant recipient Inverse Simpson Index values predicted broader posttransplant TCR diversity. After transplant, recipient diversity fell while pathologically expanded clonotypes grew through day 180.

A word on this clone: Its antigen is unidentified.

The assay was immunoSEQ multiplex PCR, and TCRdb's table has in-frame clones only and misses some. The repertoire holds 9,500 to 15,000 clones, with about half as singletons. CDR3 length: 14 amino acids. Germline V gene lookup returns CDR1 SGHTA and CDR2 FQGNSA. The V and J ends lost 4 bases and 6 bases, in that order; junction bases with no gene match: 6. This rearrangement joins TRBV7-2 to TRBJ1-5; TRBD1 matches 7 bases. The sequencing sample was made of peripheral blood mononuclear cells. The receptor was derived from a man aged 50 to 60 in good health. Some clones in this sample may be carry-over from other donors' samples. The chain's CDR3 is CASSSRQGGQPQHF. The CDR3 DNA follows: TGTGCCAGCAGCTCCCGACAGGGCGGTCAGCCCCAGCATTTT.